The 3 T cell receptor beta chains in this list originate from one sample, sequenced in a study of blood T cell repertoires in COVID-19. TCRdb's table, derived via immunoSEQ multiplex PCR, lists solely in-frame clones and lacks some. This sample carries roughly 260,000 clones, about 87% of them seen once, and the ten largest clones take 2% to 2.5%. The sequenced sample consisted of peripheral blood. These receptors were obtained from a woman aged 45-60 years with acute or convalescent COVID-19.

The chain is built from TRBV27 and TRBJ2-5, with D possibly matching TRBD2 (7 bases). V was clipped by 9 bases and J by 6 bases, with 20 bases between them. CDR3 length: 14 amino acids. CDR1 and CDR2 (germline): MNHEY, SMNVEV (reference sequence). CDR3 amino acids: CASKGGALGQTQYF. The CDR3 DNA reads TGTGCCAGTAAAGGGGGGGCTTTGGGACAGACCCAGTACTTC.

This clone has only one observation. This rearrangement joins TRBV19 to TRBJ2-1, with TRBD2 as a possible D gene (5 bases). V dropped 5 bases and J dropped 4 bases, with 12 bases sitting between them. Germline CDR1 is LNHDA and CDR2 is SQIVND (reference sequence). The CDR3 runs 14 residues. As DNA, the CDR3 is TGTGCCAGTAGTCCACGGACTGGGTACAATGAGCAGTTCTTC. It specifies CASSPRTGYNEQFF.

The rearrangement uses TRBV9 and TRBJ1-6, with D possibly being TRBD1 (5 bases). Between the trimmed V and J ends, which lost 0 bases and 7 bases, there was a span of 8 bases. This CDR3 is 14 amino acids long. Germline V CDR1 and CDR2: SGDLS, YYNGEE. The CDR3 region has the DNA TGTGCCAGCAGCGTAGAGGCAGGGAATTCACCCCTCCACTTT. Its translation: CASSVEAGNSPLHF.